The TCR beta chain under discussion was sequenced for a study of blood T cell repertoires in COVID-19. Study-level information: Sample material is recorded as cDNA or gDNA derived from T cells, B-cell-depleted T cells, or PBMCs.

Study members were between about 18 and 95 years old and lived in 25 or so US regions. Categorization into cohorts depended on clinical history that participants reported. Germline V gene sequence: CDR1 SEHNR, CDR2 FQNEAQ (reference sequence). CDR3 size: 14 residues. V was clipped by 5 bases and J by 2 bases, with 13 bases between them. In the original workflow: Amplified reference gene primers provided the basis for estimating nucleated cell counts. This table comes from immunoSEQ multiplex PCR, and its TCRdb copy is limited to in-frame clones, with some not included. That table furnishes V, J and clone size, whereas the DNA furnished D and trimming. The sample records about 220,000 clones, just over 85% being singletons.

The sample consisted of PBMCs or T cells enriched from blood (not recorded which). The TCR comes from a woman in her forties with acute COVID-19. The rearrangement joins TRBV7-9 to TRBJ2-7; perhaps TRBD1 as D (6 bases). The CDR3 coding sequence is TGTGCCAGCAGCGGTGGGGACAAGACCTACGAGCAGTACGTC. Translation: CASSGGDKTYEQYV.